These 29 T cell receptor beta chains originate from one sample sequenced in a study of Graves' ophthalmopathy and Graves' hyperthyroidism. Amplification of TCR beta CDR3 regions used RNA transcripts. Amplification began with first-round RT-PCR using HTBI primers, then second-round multiplex PCR was performed. TCRdb analysed the multiplex PCR reads with MiXCR anew, one entry per CDR3 protein. The sample records hundreds of thousands of distinct CDR3 sequences, 22% being singletons. Sequenced: peripheral blood. The receptors derive from a woman in her late teens or twenties with stable Graves' hyperthyroidism. Some clones in this sample may be carry-over from other donors' samples.

The J gene is TRBJ2-7, the V gene TRBV5-1, with D hard to call. V shed 4 bases and J shed 0 bases, with 11 bases lying between them. Germline values: CDR1 SGHRS, CDR2 YFSETQ. The CDR3 contains 14 residues. This chain's CDR3 is CASSRLQGSYEQYF. CDR3 coding DNA: TGCGCCAGCAGCCGCCTACAAGGCTCCTACGAGCAGTACTTC.

This clonotype was recorded at least ten times. The chain joins TRBV6-2 or TRBV6-3 to TRBJ1-2, with a weak D call TRBD1 (5 bases). Trimming shortened V by 5 bases and J by 6 bases, and 22 bases separated the two germline ends. From germline, CDR1 is MNHEY and CDR2 SVGEGT. The CDR3 has 16 amino acids. CDR3: CASSNRGGHTGHGYTF. CDR3 in DNA: TGTGCCAGCAGTAACCGAGGTGGACACACCGGCCATGGCTACACCTTC.

This clonotype was recorded many times. V is TRBV6-1 and J is TRBJ2-5; D gene unclear. Germline V gives CDR1 MNHNS, CDR2 SASEGT. The CDR3 spans 13 residues. Trimming took off 6 bases at V and 2 bases at J, with 10 bases between the two ends. CDR3 coding DNA: TGTGCCAGCAGCAGCGACCCTCAAGAGACCCAGTACTTC. It yields the protein CASSSDPQETQYF.

This clonotype came up many times. The V call is TRBV6-5, the J call TRBJ1-2; D not certain. This CDR3 comprises 16 residues. Trimming removed 4 bases at V and 3 bases at J, with 18 bases between. Germline CDR1 reads MNHEY; CDR2 reads SVGAGI. CDR3 DNA sequence: TGTGCCAGCAGTTCCGCCCTCGGACGGGATCACTATGGCTACACCTTC. It specifies CASSSALGRDHYGYTF.

This clonotype was recorded at least ten times. V is TRBV2 and J is TRBJ1-1; D not certain. Germline-derived CDR1 and CDR2 are SNHLY and FYNNEI. V lost 6 bases and J lost 0, with 11 bases in between. The CDR3 runs to 14 residues. The CDR3 DNA is TGTGCCAGCAGGCTAGACCGGATGAACACTGAAGCTTTCTTT. This encodes CASRLDRMNTEAFF.

There are many counts of this clonotype. The chain employs TRBV28 and TRBJ2-7; the match to TRBD2 covers 7 bases. The V gene's germline CDR1 is MDHEN and CDR2 SYDVKM. Trimming cost V 5 bases and J 2 bases; bases outside gene matches: 6. The CDR3 totals 14 residues. CDR3 DNA: TGTGCCAGCAGTCACCGGGACTATCCCTACGAGCAGTACTTC. Its protein is CASSHRDYPYEQYF.

The rearrangement uses TRBV12-3 or TRBV12-4 and TRBJ1-1, with D perhaps matching TRBD1 (5 bases). V was clipped by 4 bases and J by 6 bases, with 18 bases between them. This CDR3 region has 15 residues. The CDR3 coding sequence is TGTGCCAGCAGTTCATCCGGGAAGGGGACCGCTGAAGCTTTCTTT. This gives the protein CASSSSGKGTAEAFF.

V usage is TRBV30 and J usage is TRBJ2-7; D perhaps matches TRBD2 (6 bases). CDR1 and CDR2 (germline): GTSNPN, SVGIG (reference sequence). Trimming stripped 5 bases from V and 10 bases from J, with 15 bases between. There are 11 residues in the CDR3. The DNA of the CDR3 is TGTGCCTGGGGGGCCGGGACTTTTCAGTACTTC. It translates to CAWGAGTFQYF.

There are many counts of this clonotype. The chain carries TRBV2 and TRBJ1-1; no definite D call. Looked up from germline, CDR1 is SNHLY and CDR2 is FYNNEI. V was shortened by 2 bases and J by 4 bases, with 5 bases between the two germline ends. The CDR3 contains 12 residues. The DNA for the CDR3 is TGTGCCAGCAGTGAACGGGCCACTGAAGCTTTCTTT. This gives the protein CASSERATEAFF.

V is TRBV11-2 and J is TRBJ1-6; 8 positions agree with TRBD1. The germline CDR1 and CDR2 sequences are SGHAT and FQNNGV. The CDR3 runs to 16 residues. The junction had 12 bases not matched to a gene; V was cut back by 4 bases and J by 10 bases. In nucleotides, the CDR3 is TGTGCCAGCAGCTACTCCCACCCGACAGGGGCGTCACCCCTCCACTTT. It encodes CASSYSHPTGASPLHF.

This clonotype came up many times. This sequence joins TRBV20-1 and TRBJ2-7; perhaps TRBD1 as D (6 bases). The length of the CDR3 is 15 residues. The germline V gene encodes CDR1 DFQATT and CDR2 SNEGSKA (reference sequence). The germline V and J ends were trimmed by 0 bases and 2 bases, with 14 bases remaining between them. The CDR3 loop reads CSARDQGGYPYEQYF. CDR3 bases: TGCAGTGCTAGAGATCAAGGGGGTTATCCCTACGAGCAGTACTTC.

This clonotype was observed many times. The chain combines TRBV6-5 with TRBJ1-1; D gene uncertain. CDR1 is MNHEY, CDR2 SVGAGI, per germline. The V gene lost 1 base and the J gene lost 6 bases, with 12 bases spanning the gap. This CDR3 is built from 14 residues. CDR3: CASSYLELGAEAFF. CDR3 DNA sequence: TGTGCCAGCAGTTACTTGGAGCTTGGGGCTGAAGCTTTCTTT.

This clonotype was seen at least ten times. V is TRBV7-9 and J is TRBJ2-5, with a possible D match to TRBD1 (5 bases). In germline, CDR1 is SEHNR, CDR2 FQNEAQ (reference sequence). The CDR3 has 14 amino acids. The V and J ends lost 3 bases and 3 bases respectively, with 11 bases between them. The chain's CDR3 is CASSFLQAKETQYF. The CDR3 DNA reads TGTGCCAGCAGCTTTTTACAGGCGAAAGAGACCCAGTACTTC.

In its sample, this clonotype was seen many times. The V call is TRBV14, the J call TRBJ1-2; 7 bases match TRBD1. CDR1 is SGHDN and CDR2 is FVKESK in the germline V gene. After removal of 5 bases from V and 5 bases from J, the junction contained 5 bases not matched to a gene. The CDR3 is 13 residues long. The CDR3 protein is CASSGRDRYGYTF. In DNA form, the CDR3 reads TGTGCCAGCAGCGGCCGGGACAGATATGGCTACACCTTC.

In the case of this clonotype: A much larger clone lies one base from this, so it may be a read error. The rearrangement joins TRBV28 to TRBJ1-5; TRBD1 might be the D (5 bases). Trimming shortened V by 6 bases and J by 1 base, and 7 bases separated the two germline ends. The CDR3 consists of 13 residues. Germline CDR1 is MDHEN and CDR2 is SYDVKM. In DNA form, the CDR3 reads TGTGCCAGCAGGTGGGGGAGCAATCAGCCCCAGCATTTT. This codes for CASRWGSNQPQHF.

V and J are TRBV6-5 and TRBJ2-5; the D gene is possibly TRBD1 (8 bases). The CDR3 sequence is 16 residues long. Trimming left V 0 bases short and J 5 bases short, with 16 bases between. Germline CDR1 is MNHEY and CDR2 is SVGAGI. CDR3 protein: CASSYSTQGGRETQYF. CDR3 coding DNA: TGTGCCAGCAGTTACTCGACACAGGGGGGGCGGGAGACCCAGTACTTC.

In this sample, this clonotype turned up many times. This chain links TRBV6-5 with TRBJ1-2, with D tentatively TRBD1 (6 bases). The CDR3 consists of 15 residues. Germline CDR1 is MNHEY and CDR2 is SVGAGI. Trimming took 0 bases from V and 1 from J, leaving 9 bases between them. The CDR3 spells CASSYSGHLNYGYTF. CDR3 nucleotides: TGTGCCAGCAGTTACTCGGGACACCTTAACTATGGCTACACCTTC.

This clonotype showed up many times. The chain carries TRBV13 and TRBJ1-1, with D possibly TRBD1 on 6 matching bases. V was trimmed by 8 bases and J by 4 bases, leaving 14 bases between them. CDR1 PRHDT and CDR2 FYEKMQ come from the germline V gene (reference sequence). The CDR3 runs 13 residues. This CDR3 reads CASEGPGATEAFF. The CDR3 region has the DNA TGTGCCAGCGAAGGGCCAGGGGCCACTGAAGCTTTCTTT.

The V and J genes are TRBV12-3 or TRBV12-4 and TRBJ2-5, with a weak D call TRBD2 (5 bases). The V end lost 3 bases, the J end lost 4 bases, and 18 bases lay between the germline ends. The CDR3 is made up of 16 amino acids. CDR3 DNA sequence: TGTGCCAGCAGTTTCGCCAGAGGGTTGTTTAGAGAGACCCAGTACTTC. It yields the protein CASSFARGLFRETQYF.

This clonotype appeared many times. The rearrangement uses TRBV6-5 and TRBJ1-3; D is unclear. The CDR3 sequence is 13 residues long. The V end lost 3 bases, the J end lost 4 bases, and 7 bases lay between the germline ends. The germline CDR1 and CDR2 sequences are MNHEY and SVGAGI. In DNA form, the CDR3 reads TGTGCCAGCAGTTATGGAGCAGGAAACACCATATATTTT. Amino acid sequence: CASSYGAGNTIYF.

This clonotype was counted many times. The chain couples TRBV10-3 to TRBJ1-1, with 7 nucleotides matching TRBD1. The V gene end was trimmed by 0 bases and the J gene end by 4 bases; junction bases not matched to a gene: 2. Germline loops: CDR1 ENHRY, CDR2 SYGVKD. This CDR3 is built from 14 residues. CDR3 nucleotides: TGTGCCATCAGTGAGTCTGCAGGGGGCACTGAAGCTTTCTTT. Its translation: CAISESAGGTEAFF.

There are many counts of this clonotype. The chain combines TRBV7-2 with TRBJ2-7; the match to TRBD1 covers 8 bases. With V trimmed by 4 bases and J by 7 bases, 6 bases remained unmatched. The V gene's germline CDR1 is SGHTA and CDR2 FQGNSA. The CDR3 sequence is 13 residues long. CDR3 residues: CASSSDRDDEQYF. The CDR3, as DNA: TGTGCCAGCAGCTCGGACAGGGATGATGAGCAGTACTTC.

This sequence joins TRBV18 and TRBJ1-1, with 7 bases identical to TRBD1. V trimming: 0 bases; J trimming: 1 base; junction bases outside the gene matches: 8. Germline CDR1 and CDR2: KGHSH and LQKENI. The CDR3 extends over 17 amino acids. CDR3 coding DNA: TGTGCCAGCTCACCACCGGGACAGACCTTCGAGAACACTGAAGCTTTCTTT. This gives the protein CASSPPGQTFENTEAFF.

The rearrangement links TRBV28 to TRBJ1-1, with TRBD1 as a possible D gene (5 bases). The CDR3 consists of 13 residues. Germline V CDR1 and CDR2: MDHEN, SYDVKM. V gave up 6 bases and J gave up 0 bases, with 8 bases separating them. The chain's CDR3 is CASRKQVNTEAFF. The CDR3 DNA follows: TGTGCCAGCAGGAAACAGGTGAACACTGAAGCTTTCTTT.

This clonotype was observed a handful of times. This chain connects TRBV7-2 to TRBJ1-3; no definite D call. V shed 7 bases and J shed 3 bases, with 13 bases lying between them. The CDR3 has 14 amino acids. Germline V gene data show CDR1 as SGHTA and CDR2 as FQGNSA. CDR3 region: CASTFSRVGNTIYF. In DNA, the CDR3 is TGTGCCAGCACTTTCAGTAGGGTTGGAAACACCATATATTTT.

The chain links TRBV6-1 to TRBJ1-1; a possible D gene is TRBD1 (5 bases). The CDR3 runs to 14 residues. Per germline, CDR1 MNHNS and CDR2 SASEGT. Between the trimmed V and J ends, which lost 7 bases and 0 bases, there was a span of 12 bases. The CDR3 sequence: CASTRGGMNTEAFF. As DNA, the CDR3 is TGTGCCAGCACCCGCGGGGGTATGAACACTGAAGCTTTCTTT.

The V and J genes are TRBV2 and TRBJ2-2; 12 bases align to TRBD2. The ends lost 6 bases at V and 0 bases at J; junction bases unmatched: 5. Germline CDR1 reads SNHLY; CDR2 reads FYNNEI. The CDR3 loop spans 17 amino acids. In DNA form, the CDR3 reads TGTGCCAGCAGCGTTACTAGCGGGGGGACGAACACCGGGGAGCTGTTTTTT. This sequence encodes CASSVTSGGTNTGELFF.

In this sample, this clonotype turned up many times. The genes are TRBV20-1 and TRBJ1-2; 9 positions match TRBD1. This CDR3 spans 15 amino acids. The ends lost 3 bases at V and 5 bases at J; junction bases unmatched: 10. Germline V gene sequence: CDR1 DFQATT, CDR2 SNEGSKA (reference sequence). For the CDR3, the DNA is TGCAGTGCTAGTCCTCCGGGACAGGGTCTTTATGGCTACACCTTC. Its translation: CSASPPGQGLYGYTF.

This clonotype was detected ten times or more. J is TRBJ1-5 and V is TRBV28, with 8 bases lining up with TRBD1. The CDR3 contains 15 residues. The V gene's germline CDR1 is MDHEN and CDR2 SYDVKM. As DNA, the CDR3 is TGTGCTACTACATCAGGGGGCGGCTTGTCTCAGCCCCAGCATTTT. Its translation: CATTSGGGLSQPQHF.